This T cell receptor beta chain was obtained from a study of CD8+CD57+ T cells in acquired aplastic anemia (dated by TCRdb to between 2018 and 2020). Context from the whole study: Extracted DNA from sorted CD4+ and CD8+ cells averaged approximately 3 ug, ranging from roughly 0.17 to 27.4 ug. A CD8+CD57+ expansion meant a frequency higher than the mean frequency seen in healthy subjects. General conclusions and limits of the study: Patients and healthy controls showed no significant difference in CD8+ Simpson's diversity (P=0.060). Twenty-nine CD8+ CDR3 sequences were found in both patients and controls but appeared to be highly expressed in patients and within the immunodominant clones of the patients.

Patients chosen for sequencing had shown expansion of CD8+CD57+ cells by flow cytometry. All patients had severe acquired aplastic anemia diagnosed by International Study of Aplastic Anemia and Agranulocytosis and Camitta criteria. No therapy had been received by the patients at the time of blood sampling. The study deep-sequenced TCR repertoires of sorted CD4+ and CD8+ blood T cells from severe aplastic anemia patients and healthy subjects. Patients were enrolled under clinicaltrials.gov protocols 00001620, 01623167, 00001397, 00071045, 00081523 and 00961064 in the USA. Ficoll-Paque density gradient centrifugation was used to isolate peripheral blood mononuclear cells. Before DNA was extracted, CD4+ and CD8+ T cells were sorted using either FACS or magnetic beads. As to this clonotype: Its antigen specificity is not known. It has no much larger one-base neighbor in the sample; base qualities were not kept.

TCR beta VDJ combination and CDR3 sequence profiling used genomic DNA as the template. TCR repertoire sequencing was run on an Illumina HiSeq 2000. In the paper's pipeline: TRBV/TRBJ rearrangement plots, CDR3 size and DJ length profiles, and Simpson's diversity index were used to evaluate the repertoires. The immunodominant clone was defined as the most abundant DNA sequence in deep sequencing data. CDR3 amino acid sequences were checked for sharing between subjects and were compared against published repertoires and the VDJdb database. Clones were called with MiXCR by TCRdb after fastp trimmed the public reads at Q25, and only in-frame beta chains were retained. One record per CDR3 amino acid sequence lists the most common genes and DNA. Clone size and V and J calls follow TCRdb, not the original study. This sample lists about 160,000 distinct CDR3 sequences; roughly 43% were detected once. The top ten clones comprise roughly 2.8% of the sample.

The receptor was isolated from a human donor with aplastic anemia. The sample comprised sorted CD4+, CD8+, or CD8+CD57+ T cells (not recorded which) from PBMCs.

The DNA sequence is as follows: TGCGCCAGTCGGCGGGGGGAGAACACCGGGGAGCTGTTTTTT. The translation is CASRRGENTGELFF. Rearrangement joined TRBV5-1 to TRBJ2-2, with TRBD2 matching 8 junction bases. From cysteine to phenylalanine, the CDR3 is 14 amino acids long. The kept DNA is CDR3 alone, 42 bases in frame from the first base. Per the germline V gene, SGHRS is the CDR1 and YFSETQ is the CDR2. V is cut back by 8 bases and J by 1 base, with 4 bases in the junction unmatched.